The sequence of this T cell receptor beta chain was determined in a study of T-cell memory formation after mild COVID-19. Study-wide context: TCR clusters mostly belonged to single donors.

Researchers used 5'RACE with constant-segment primers to make TCR alpha and TCR beta cDNA libraries that carry sample barcodes and UMIs. MiXCR, run by TCRdb on the 5' RACE reads, gives a single entry per CDR3 protein. This table holds 450,000 to 650,000 distinct CDR3 sequences, roughly 18% found once. Germline loops: CDR1 SGHTA, CDR2 FQGNSA. The CDR3 is made up of 15 amino acids. Between the trimmed V and J ends, which lost 8 bases and 5 bases, there was a span of 21 bases. General study results and limits: The pre-infection memory compartment contained some responding clones, suggesting cross-reactive memory joined. Clones that contracted clustered mainly in CM and EM if CD4+ and in EMRA if CD8+.

This clonotype was observed a handful of times. The antigen is undetermined. The sequence was obtained from an adult woman who had mild COVID-19 (a few samples of this study predate the infection). Cell type and time point are not known. The material sequenced was PBMCs or a T cell subset sorted from them (not recorded which). The gene calls are TRBV7-2 and TRBJ1-1; perhaps TRBD1 as D (5 bases). The CDR3 reads CASGVDIRLGTEAFF. Here the CDR3 DNA reads TGTGCCAGCGGGGTGGACATCCGATTGGGGACTGAAGCTTTCTTT.